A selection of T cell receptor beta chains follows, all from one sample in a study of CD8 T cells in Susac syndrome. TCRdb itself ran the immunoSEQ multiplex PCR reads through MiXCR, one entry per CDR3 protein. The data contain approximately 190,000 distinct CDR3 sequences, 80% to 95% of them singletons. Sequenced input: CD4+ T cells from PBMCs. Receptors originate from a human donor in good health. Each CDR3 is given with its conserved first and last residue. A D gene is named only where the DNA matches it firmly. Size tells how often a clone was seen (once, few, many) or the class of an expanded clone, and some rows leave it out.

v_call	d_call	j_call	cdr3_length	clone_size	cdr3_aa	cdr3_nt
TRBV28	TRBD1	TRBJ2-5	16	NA	CASSSLFAGGMKTQYF	TGTGCCAGCAGTTCCCTGTTTGCAGGGGGCATGAAGACCCAGTACTTC
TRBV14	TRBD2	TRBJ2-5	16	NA	CASSQLSGVARETQYF	TGTGCCAGCAGCCAACTAAGCGGGGTTGCGCGGGAGACCCAGTACTTC
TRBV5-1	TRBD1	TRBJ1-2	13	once	CASRSGQDYGYTF	TGCGCCAGCAGGAGTGGACAGGACTATGGCTACACCTTC
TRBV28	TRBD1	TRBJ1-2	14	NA	CASRSGQPNYGYTF	TGTGCCAGCAGGTCGGGACAGCCTAACTATGGCTACACCTTC
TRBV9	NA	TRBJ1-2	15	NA	CASSVVLGGVGGYTF	TGTGCCAGCAGCGTAGTCCTGGGGGGAGTAGGCGGCTACACCTTC
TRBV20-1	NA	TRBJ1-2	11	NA	CSAGLVGGYTF	TGCAGTGCTGGTCTTGTAGGTGGCTACACCTTC
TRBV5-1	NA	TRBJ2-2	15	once	CASSLAQVNTGELFF	TGCGCCAGCAGCCTGGCACAAGTGAACACCGGGGAGCTGTTTTTT
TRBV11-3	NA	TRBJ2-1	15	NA	CASSSQATGWNEQFF	TGTGCCAGCAGCTCTCAAGCGACAGGATGGAATGAGCAGTTCTTC
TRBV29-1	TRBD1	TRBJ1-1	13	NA	CSARTGGGPEAFF	TGCAGCGCTAGGACAGGGGGAGGACCTGAAGCTTTCTTT
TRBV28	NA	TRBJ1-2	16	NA	CASSFGGQGINYGYTF	TGTGCCAGCAGTTTCGGGGGTCAGGGGATAAACTATGGCTACACCTTC
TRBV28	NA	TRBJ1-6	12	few	CASSLTGSPLHF	TGTGCCAGCAGTTTAACGGGTTCACCCCTCCACTTT
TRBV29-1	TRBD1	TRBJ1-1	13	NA	CNARQGGNTEAFF	TGCAACGCTAGACAGGGAGGGAACACTGAAGCTTTCTTT
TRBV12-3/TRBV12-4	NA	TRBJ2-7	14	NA	CASSLAPSSYEQYF	TGTGCCAGCAGTTTAGCCCCGAGCTCCTACGAGCAGTACTTC
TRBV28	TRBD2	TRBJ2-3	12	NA	CAILAGSGTQYF	TGTGCCATACTAGCGGGGTCAGGGACGCAGTATTTT
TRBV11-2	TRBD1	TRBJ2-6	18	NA	CASSLDRAAFSGANVLTF	TGTGCCAGCAGCTTGGACAGGGCCGCATTCTCTGGGGCCAACGTCCTGACTTTC
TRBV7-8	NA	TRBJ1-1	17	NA	CASSSGTTGKGNTEAFF	TGTGCCAGCAGCTCCGGGACTACAGGGAAGGGGAACACTGAAGCTTTCTTT
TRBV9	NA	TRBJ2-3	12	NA	CASSQPRHTQYF	TGTGCCAGCAGCCAACCGCGGCATACGCAGTATTTT
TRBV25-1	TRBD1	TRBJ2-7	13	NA	CASSAGTGYEQYF	TGTGCCAGCAGCGCCGGGACAGGCTACGAGCAGTACTTC
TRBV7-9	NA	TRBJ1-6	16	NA	CASSLFVSGVGSPLHF	TGTGCCAGCAGCTTATTTGTTTCAGGGGTTGGATCACCCCTCCACTTT
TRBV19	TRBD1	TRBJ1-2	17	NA	CASRTPGQGGGNYGYTF	TGTGCCAGTAGGACGCCGGGACAGGGAGGTGGAAACTATGGCTACACCTTC
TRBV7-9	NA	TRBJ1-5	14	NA	CASSLAGSNQPQHF	TGTGCCAGCAGTTTGGCAGGTAGCAATCAGCCCCAGCATTTT
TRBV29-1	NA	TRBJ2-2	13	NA	CSVGYSRAGELFF	TGCAGCGTTGGGTACTCAAGGGCCGGGGAGCTGTTTTTT
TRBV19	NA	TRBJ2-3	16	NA	CASSLRPGSGTDTQYF	TGTGCCAGTAGTCTTCGCCCAGGGTCGGGTACAGATACGCAGTATTTT
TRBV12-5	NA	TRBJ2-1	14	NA	CASGSGDGHNEQFF	TGTGCTAGTGGTTCTGGGGACGGCCACAATGAGCAGTTCTTC
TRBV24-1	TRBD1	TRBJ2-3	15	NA	CATSDYGQGSDTQYF	TGTGCCACCAGTGATTACGGACAGGGATCAGATACGCAGTATTTT
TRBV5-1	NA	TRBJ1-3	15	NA	CASRSTGSSGNTIYF	TGCGCCAGCAGGTCGACAGGAAGCTCTGGAAACACCATATATTTT
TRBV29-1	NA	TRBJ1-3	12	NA	CSYRRSGNTIYF	TGCAGCTACAGGAGATCCGGAAACACCATATATTTT
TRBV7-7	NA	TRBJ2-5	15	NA	CASSPGRVAQETQYF	TGTGCTAGCAGCCCGGGCAGGGTGGCTCAAGAGACCCAGTACTTC
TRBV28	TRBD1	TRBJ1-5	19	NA	CASSSPPRSTGDSNQPQHF	TGTGCCAGCAGTTCCCCCCCTAGGTCTACAGGGGATAGCAATCAGCCCCAGCATTTT
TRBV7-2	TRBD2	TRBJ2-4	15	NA	CASTEGTKAKNIQYF	TGTGCCAGCACGGAGGGGACTAAGGCCAAAAACATTCAGTACTTC
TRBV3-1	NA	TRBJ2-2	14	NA	CASSQMRESGELFF	TGTGCCAGCAGCCAGATGAGGGAGTCCGGGGAGCTGTTTTTT
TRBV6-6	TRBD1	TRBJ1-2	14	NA	CASSSQDRGSGYTF	TGTGCCAGCAGTTCCCAGGACAGGGGTAGTGGCTACACCTTC
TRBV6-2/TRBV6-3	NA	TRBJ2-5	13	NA	CASSRGLHETQYF	TGTGCCAGCAGCCGCGGCCTGCACGAGACCCAGTACTTC
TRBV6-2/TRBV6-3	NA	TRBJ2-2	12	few	CASSYRGAGLFF	TGTGCCAGCAGTTACCGGGGGGCAGGGCTGTTTTTT
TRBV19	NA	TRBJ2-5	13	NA	CASSRQFQETQYF	TGTGCCAGTAGTAGACAGTTCCAAGAGACCCAGTACTTC
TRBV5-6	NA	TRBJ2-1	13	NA	CASSLVQGHEQFF	TGTGCCAGCAGCTTGGTCCAGGGGCATGAGCAGTTCTTC
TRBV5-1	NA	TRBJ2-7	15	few	CASSYLADGEKEQYF	TGCGCCAGCAGCTACCTCGCGGACGGCGAAAAGGAGCAGTACTTC
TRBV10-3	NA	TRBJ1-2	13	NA	CAISEGEVYGYTF	TGTGCCATCAGTGAAGGGGAAGTCTATGGCTACACCTTC
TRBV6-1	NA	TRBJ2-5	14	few	CASSSGQFQETQYF	TGTGCCAGCAGTTCCGGACAGTTCCAAGAGACCCAGTACTTC
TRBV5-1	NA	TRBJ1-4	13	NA	CASREGINEKLFF	TGCGCCAGCAGGGAGGGTATTAATGAAAAACTGTTTTTT
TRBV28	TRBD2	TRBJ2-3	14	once	CASSFSGWTDTQYF	TGTGCCAGCAGCTTTAGCGGGTGGACAGATACGCAGTATTTT
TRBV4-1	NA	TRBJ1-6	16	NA	CASSQDGWAVNSPLHF	TGCGCCAGCAGCCAAGATGGATGGGCGGTAAATTCACCCCTCCACTTT
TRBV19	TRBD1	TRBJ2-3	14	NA	CASRTGAFTDTQYF	TGTGCCAGTAGAACAGGGGCATTCACAGATACGCAGTATTTT